Listed below are T cell receptor beta chains from one sample, sequenced in a study of cytomegalovirus exposure and HLA in healthy donors. TCRdb's table, derived via immunoSEQ multiplex PCR, lists solely in-frame clones and lacks some. In the table there are approximately 140,000 clones, 70% to 85% of which are singletons. Sequencing was carried out using PBMCs. The receptors originated from a boy aged 5 to 17 in good health and CMV-seronegative. Each CDR3 is given with its conserved first and last residue. Fields, in order: V gene, clone size, J gene, D gene, CDR3 protein, CDR3 DNA. D genes are given only for firm matches. Expanded clones get a size class; other rows say once, few or many, or leave the size out.

v_call: TRBV13; clone_size: NA; j_call: TRBJ2-1; d_call: NA; cdr3_aa: CASSLDSRNEQFF; cdr3_nt: TGTGCCAGCAGCTTAGATTCGAGGAATGAGCAGTTCTTC
v_call: TRBV30; clone_size: NA; j_call: TRBJ2-4; d_call: TRBD2; cdr3_aa: CAWTSGSKNIQYF; cdr3_nt: TGTGCCTGGACTAGCGGGTCCAAAAACATTCAGTACTTC
v_call: TRBV6-1; clone_size: NA; j_call: TRBJ1-1; d_call: NA; cdr3_aa: CASRQGRAFF; cdr3_nt: TGTGCCAGCAGACAGGGACGAGCTTTCTTT
v_call: TRBV29-1; clone_size: NA; j_call: TRBJ2-1; d_call: NA; cdr3_aa: CSVEDSNEQFF; cdr3_nt: TGCAGCGTTGAAGACAGCAATGAGCAGTTCTTC
v_call: TRBV6-5; clone_size: NA; j_call: TRBJ2-2; d_call: TRBD1; cdr3_aa: CASSYLDRGYTGELFF; cdr3_nt: TGTGCCAGCAGTTACTTGGACAGGGGGTACACCGGGGAGCTGTTTTTT
v_call: TRBV5-8; clone_size: NA; j_call: TRBJ1-4; d_call: TRBD1; cdr3_aa: CASSPTGGAGSEKLFF; cdr3_nt: TGTGCCTCAAGCCCCACAGGGGGCGCGGGGTCTGAAAAACTGTTTTTT
v_call: TRBV7-9; clone_size: NA; j_call: TRBJ1-1; d_call: TRBD1; cdr3_aa: CASSLRSTGGMTEAFF; cdr3_nt: TGTGCCAGCAGCTTACGGTCCACAGGGGGGATGACTGAAGCTTTCTTT
v_call: TRBV19; clone_size: NA; j_call: TRBJ2-1; d_call: TRBD2; cdr3_aa: CASSIGAGGGYEQFF; cdr3_nt: TGTGCCAGTAGTATAGGGGCGGGAGGGGGATATGAGCAGTTCTTC
v_call: TRBV7-8; clone_size: NA; j_call: TRBJ2-7; d_call: TRBD1; cdr3_aa: CASSLGGTGLGYEQYF; cdr3_nt: TGTGCCAGCAGCTTAGGTGGGACAGGTCTTGGCTACGAGCAGTACTTC
v_call: TRBV5-1; clone_size: few; j_call: TRBJ2-3; d_call: NA; cdr3_aa: CASSTTKTDTQYF; cdr3_nt: TGCGCCAGCAGCACCACAAAGACAGATACGCAGTATTTT